The 22 T cell receptor beta chains listed next were all sequenced from one sample in a study of CD8+CD57+ T cells in acquired aplastic anemia. Genomic DNA served as template for TCR beta VDJ and CDR3 profiling. From the reads, TCRdb called clonotypes with MiXCR, one entry per CDR3 protein. The top ten hold approximately 30% of the sample, which has around 190,000 distinct CDR3 sequences, about 59% seen once. Material for sequencing was sorted CD4+, CD8+, or CD8+CD57+ T cells (not recorded which) from PBMCs. The receptors derive from a human donor in good health.

Note on this clonotype: The junction differs from germline at one of its ends, possibly a read error. The chain combines TRBV5-1 with TRBJ2-7; 8 nucleotides agree with TRBD1. Looked up from germline, CDR1 is SGHRS and CDR2 is YFSETQ. The CDR3 runs to 14 residues. The CDR3 protein is CASSLGQELYEQYF. The DNA for the CDR3 is TGTGCCAGCAGCTTGGGACAGGAGCTCTACGAGCAGTACTTC.

V usage is TRBV2 and J usage is TRBJ2-2, with 8 bases matching TRBD2. Per the germline V gene, CDR1 is SNHLY and CDR2 is FYNNEI. CDR3 length equals 13 residues. Trimming at V came to 7 bases and at J to 8 bases, leaving 6 bases not matched to a gene. The chain's CDR3 is CASTSGLGGELFF. CDR3 DNA: TGTGCCAGCACCTCGGGACTAGGAGGGGAGCTGTTTTTT. Supplemented by reference TRBV2 and TRBJ2-2, the full variable domain reads EPEVTQTPSHQVTQMGQEVILRCVPISNHLYFYWYRQILGQKVEFLVSFYNNEISEKSEIFDDQFSVERPDGSNFTLKIRSTKLEDSAMYFCASTSGLGGELFFGEGSRLTVL.

The rearrangement links TRBV20-1 to TRBJ2-7; possibly TRBD1 or TRBD2 for D (6 bases each). This CDR3 spans 14 amino acids. Germline V gives CDR1 DFQATT, CDR2 SNEGSKA (reference sequence). The V gene lost 4 bases and the J gene lost 3 bases, with 16 bases spanning the gap. The CDR3 loop reads CSATQRRGHYEQYF. The CDR3 DNA sequence: TGCAGTGCTACTCAGCGGCGGGGACACTACGAGCAGTACTTC.

The table lists this clonotype with a count of one. The chain carries TRBV7-8 and TRBJ1-6; D is possibly TRBD1 (6 bases). Germline CDR1 SGHVS, CDR2 FQNEAQ. Trimming left V 6 bases short and J 7 bases short, with 19 bases between. This CDR3 has 16 amino acids. In DNA, the CDR3 is TGTGCCAGCAGTCTCCCCCCCTCAGGACAGAATTCACCCCTCCACTTT. Its translation: CASSLPPSGQNSPLHF.

The chain recombines TRBV7-3 with TRBJ2-3; 9 bases are shared with TRBD1. The germline V gene encodes CDR1 SGHTA and CDR2 FQGTGA. J gave up 6 bases and V 5 bases, and 12 bases lay outside the gene matches. This CDR3 comprises 16 residues. The CDR3 region has the DNA TGTGCCAGCAGCACACAGGGGGCGTCTATCGGGGATACGCAGTATTTT. As protein: CASSTQGASIGDTQYF.

This clonotype was picked up a small number of times. V gene TRBV2 combines with J gene TRBJ1-6, with TRBD1 identical over 9 bases. CDR3 length equals 15 residues. J lost 9 bases, V lost 7 bases, and 10 bases had no gene match. CDR1 is SNHLY and CDR2 is FYNNEI in the germline V gene. CDR3 in DNA: TGTGCCAGCAATGCTGGGACAGGGAGTAGTTCACCCCTCCACTTT. This translates into CASNAGTGSSSPLHF.

The J gene is TRBJ2-3, the V gene TRBV5-1, with 11 bases aligning to TRBD1. This CDR3 contains 16 residues. The ends lost 2 bases at V and 4 bases at J; junction bases unmatched: 6. Germline values: CDR1 SGHRS, CDR2 YFSETQ. The CDR3 DNA reads TGCGCCAGCAGCTTCTCCGGGACAGGGGGGGCAGATACGCAGTATTTT. It yields the protein CASSFSGTGGADTQYF.

CDR3 bases: TGTGCCAGCAGCCGTCGAGGGAACTACGAGCAGTACTTC. This codes for CASSRRGNYEQYF. This chain uses TRBV9 with TRBJ2-7; maybe TRBD2 (5 bases). Germline values: CDR1 SGDLS, CDR2 YYNGEE. V lost 4 bases to trimming and J lost 3 bases, with 11 bases between them. This CDR3 comprises 13 residues. The full variable domain, with the rest looked up from reference TRBV9 and TRBJ2-7, is DSGVTQTPKHLITATGQRVTLRCSPRSGDLSVYWYQQSLDQGLQFLIQYYNGEERAKGNILERFSAQQFPDLHSELNLSSLELGDSALYFCASSRRGNYEQYFGPGTRLTVT.

V and J are TRBV28 and TRBJ2-7; D ambiguous. Germline values: CDR1 MDHEN, CDR2 SYDVKM. Trimming pared 2 bases from V and 7 bases from J, leaving 15 bases between. This CDR3 is built from 14 residues. The CDR3 loop reads CASSLDAYYNEQYF. The DNA for the CDR3 is TGTGCCAGCAGTTTAGATGCGTACTACAATGAGCAGTACTTC.

Remarks on this clonotype: The junction and the germline gene differ at one end; a read error may be behind it. The rearrangement uses TRBV10-3 and TRBJ2-2; 8 bases fit TRBD1. The CDR3 consists of 14 residues. Germline values: CDR1 ENHRY, CDR2 SYGVKD. In DNA form, the CDR3 reads TGTGCCAGCAGTGACAGGGGAACTACCGGGGAGCTGTTTTTT. Amino acids: CASSDRGTTGELFF.

This clonotype has a handful of counts. The rearrangement joins TRBV27 to TRBJ2-1; D possibly corresponds to TRBD2 (5 bases). Per germline, CDR1 MNHEY and CDR2 SMNVEV (reference sequence). Trimming cost V 5 bases and J 7 bases, with 9 bases left between them. The CDR3 length is 12 residues. The CDR3 DNA reads as TGTGCCAGCAGTGTAGGCGGGAATGAGCAGTTCTTC. Residues: CASSVGGNEQFF.

The chain recombines TRBV5-8 with TRBJ2-3, with TRBD2 as a possible D gene (7 bases). This CDR3 contains 16 residues. Between the trimmed V and J ends, which lost 4 bases and 0 bases, there was a span of 15 bases. Germline V gene lookup returns CDR1 SGHTS and CDR2 YDEGEE. CDR3 bases: TGTGCCAGCAGCACCGGGGGGCAAACTAGCACAGATACGCAGTATTTT. This translates into CASSTGGQTSTDTQYF.

This clonotype has ten or more counts. This chain connects TRBV7-8 to TRBJ2-4; D is ambiguous. V shed 5 bases and J shed 0 bases, with 11 bases lying between them. The CDR3 totals 15 residues. CDR1 SGHVS and CDR2 FQNEAQ come from the germline V gene. CDR3 amino acids: CASSPHELAKNIQYF. The CDR3 nucleotides are TGTGCCAGCAGCCCCCACGAACTAGCCAAAAACATTCAGTACTTC.

The chain couples TRBV25-1 to TRBJ2-5, with D perhaps assigned TRBD1 or TRBD2 (5 bases each). This CDR3 is 16 amino acids long. Germline V gene sequence: CDR1 MGHDK, CDR2 SYGVNS. Trimming left V 3 bases short and J 1 base short, with 15 bases between. The CDR3: CASSEGVRSTQETQYF. CDR3 bases: TGTGCCAGCAGTGAGGGGGTCAGGAGTACCCAAGAGACCCAGTACTTC. The full variable domain, in which reference TRBV25-1 and TRBJ2-5 provide the parts outside the CDR3, is EADIYQTPRYLVIGTGKKITLECSQTMGHDKMYWYQQDPGMELHLIHYSYGVNSTEKGDLSSESTVSRIRTEHFPLTLESARPSHTSQYLCASSEGVRSTQETQYFGPGTRLLVL.

This clonotype has at least ten counts. The CDR3 spells CASSIDPTGGNEQFF. The CDR3 nucleotides read TGTGCCAGTAGTATAGACCCAACAGGGGGCAATGAGCAGTTCTTC. The V gene is TRBV19, the J gene TRBJ2-1; 8 bases line up with TRBD1. This CDR3 has 15 residues. The germline V gene has CDR1 LNHDA and CDR2 SQIVND (reference sequence). The V and J ends lost 0 bases and 6 bases, in that order; junction bases with no gene match: 4.

V is TRBV20-1 and J is TRBJ1-1, with TRBD1 matching over 7 bases. The CDR3 has 12 residues. The ends lost 0 bases at V and 8 bases at J; junction bases unmatched: 3. Germline V gene sequence: CDR1 DFQATT, CDR2 SNEGSKA (reference sequence). Here the CDR3 reads CSARDPDREAFF. CDR3 nucleotide sequence: TGCAGTGCTAGAGACCCGGACAGGGAAGCTTTCTTT.

The chain uses TRBV20-1 and TRBJ2-7; 9 nucleotides agree with TRBD2. Germline V gene data show CDR1 as DFQATT and CDR2 as SNEGSKA (reference sequence). The V and J ends lost 2 bases and 4 bases, in that order; junction bases with no gene match: 6. This CDR3 is 14 amino acids long. The CDR3 region has the DNA TGCAGTGCTAGAATTAGCGGGAGTCGATACGAGCAGTACTTC. Encoded protein: CSARISGSRYEQYF.

This clonotype appeared a few times. V and J are TRBV29-1 and TRBJ2-3, with 8 bases lining up with TRBD1. Per germline, CDR1 SQVTM and CDR2 ANQGSEA. CDR3 length: 13 residues. V shed 2 bases, J shed 6 bases, and the junction held 4 bases outside the gene matches. CDR3 coding DNA: TGCAGCGTTGAAAAGACAGGGGCCGATACGCAGTATTTT. This sequence encodes CSVEKTGADTQYF.

This clonotype turned up a few times. J is TRBJ2-3 and V is TRBV7-3; no firm D call. CDR3 size: 14 residues. V gave up 1 base and J gave up 4 bases, with 9 bases separating them. Germline V gene sequence: CDR1 SGHTA, CDR2 FQGTGA. CDR3 coding DNA: TGTGCCAGCAGCTTAATGGCACCGGCAGATACGCAGTATTTT. This codes for CASSLMAPADTQYF.

The chain links TRBV5-1 to TRBJ2-7; D possibly uses TRBD1 or TRBD2 (5 bases each). Germline V gene data show CDR1 as SGHRS and CDR2 as YFSETQ. This CDR3 spans 15 amino acids. Trimming left V 0 bases short and J 2 bases short, with 12 bases between. CDR3 in DNA: TGCGCCAGCAGCTTGGCCCTGGGGGTTCCCTACGAGCAGTACTTC. Its protein product is CASSLALGVPYEQYF.

The chain uses TRBV10-3 and TRBJ2-2, with 9 bases identical to TRBD2. V trimming: 11 bases; J trimming: 3 bases; junction bases outside the gene matches: 10. Germline CDR1 ENHRY, CDR2 SYGVKD. The CDR3 extends over 15 amino acids. The DNA of the CDR3 is TGTGCCGCAGCCGGCGGGGGGGCCGACACCGGGGAGCTGTTTTTT. As protein: CAAAGGGADTGELFF.

This chain links TRBV5-6 with TRBJ2-5; possibly TRBD1 for D (5 bases). CDR3 length: 14 residues. In germline, CDR1 is SGHDT, CDR2 YYEEEE. Between the trimmed V and J ends, which lost 0 bases and 1 base, there was a span of 7 bases. The chain's CDR3 is CASSLVDSQETQYF. The DNA of the CDR3 is TGTGCCAGCAGCTTGGTAGACAGCCAAGAGACCCAGTACTTC.